Listed below are T cell receptor beta chains from one sample, sequenced in a study of blood T cell repertoires in COVID-19. Libraries were prepared by immunoSEQ multiplex PCR; TCRdb keeps only in-frame clonotypes and omits some of them. This table holds hundreds of thousands of clones, around 90% found once. Source material: PBMCs or T cells enriched from blood (not recorded which). The receptors come from a man aged 55-75 years who had recovered from COVID-19. Both conserved end residues are part of each CDR3. The D gene is left open where the match is weak. Size is stated for part of the rows, as once, few or many counts, or as a class when the clone is expanded.

cdr3_nt: TGTGCCAGCAGCCCCGGATTAGGCAGGGGGCCCTCCTACGAGCAGTACTTC
cdr3_aa: CASSPGLGRGPSYEQYF
d_call: TRBD1
j_call: TRBJ2-7
clone_size: .
v_call: TRBV5-8
cdr3_length: 17

cdr3_nt: TGTGCCACCAGTGGCTCTGGACAGGGGATCGGGACCCAGTACTTC
cdr3_aa: CATSGSGQGIGTQYF
d_call: TRBD1
j_call: TRBJ2-5
clone_size: .
v_call: TRBV24-1
cdr3_length: 15

cdr3_nt: TGTGCCAGCAGTTTACTACAGGGGATAGACCCTGGAAACACCATATATTTT
cdr3_aa: CASSLLQGIDPGNTIYF
d_call: TRBD1
j_call: TRBJ1-3
clone_size: once
v_call: TRBV28
cdr3_length: 17

cdr3_nt: TGTGCCAGCAGTTACAATGAGGGTAACACCGGGGAGCTGTTTTTT
cdr3_aa: CASSYNEGNTGELFF
d_call: .
j_call: TRBJ2-2
clone_size: .
v_call: TRBV6-2/TRBV6-3
cdr3_length: 15

cdr3_nt: TGTGCCAGCTCACCAGTAGATTCCACCGGGGAGCTGTTTTTT
cdr3_aa: CASSPVDSTGELFF
d_call: .
j_call: TRBJ2-2
clone_size: .
v_call: TRBV18
cdr3_length: 14

cdr3_nt: TGCGCCAGCAGCTGGGCCGGGACAGGGAGAATGAATGGCTACACCTTC
cdr3_aa: CASSWAGTGRMNGYTF
d_call: TRBD1
j_call: TRBJ1-2
clone_size: .
v_call: TRBV5-1
cdr3_length: 16

cdr3_nt: TGTGCCAGTAGTACCCGACAGTCCTACAATGAGCAGTTCTTC
cdr3_aa: CASSTRQSYNEQFF
d_call: .
j_call: TRBJ2-1
clone_size: .
v_call: TRBV19
cdr3_length: 14

cdr3_nt: TGTGCCAGCAGCTTAGGCGGGAGTCCCTACGAGCAGTACTTC
cdr3_aa: CASSLGGSPYEQYF
d_call: TRBD2
j_call: TRBJ2-7
clone_size: .
v_call: TRBV7-3
cdr3_length: 14

cdr3_nt: TGTGCCAGCAGCGGTACGGAGCCCAAAAACATTCAGTACTTC
cdr3_aa: CASSGTEPKNIQYF
d_call: .
j_call: TRBJ2-4
clone_size: few
v_call: TRBV5-6
cdr3_length: 14

cdr3_nt: TGTGCCAGCAGTGGATCGGGACAGGGGACGGGCGAGCAGTACTTC
cdr3_aa: CASSGSGQGTGEQYF
d_call: TRBD1
j_call: TRBJ2-7
clone_size: .
v_call: TRBV2
cdr3_length: 15

cdr3_nt: TGTGCCAGCAGCCAAGAAAGGAGGGGCGGTGAAAAACTGTTTTTT
cdr3_aa: CASSQERRGGEKLFF
d_call: .
j_call: TRBJ1-4
clone_size: .
v_call: TRBV4-2
cdr3_length: 15

cdr3_nt: TGTGCCAGCAGCTTAGTAGTGTACGAGCAGTACTTC
cdr3_aa: CASSLVVYEQYF
d_call: .
j_call: TRBJ2-7
clone_size: .
v_call: TRBV7-9
cdr3_length: 12

cdr3_nt: TGTGCCATCAGTGAAGGACAGTACTATGGCTACACCTTC
cdr3_aa: CAISEGQYYGYTF
d_call: .
j_call: TRBJ1-2
clone_size: .
v_call: TRBV10-3
cdr3_length: 13

cdr3_nt: TGTGCCAGCGCGGGGACTAGCGGGAGTAAGACCCAGTACTTC
cdr3_aa: CASAGTSGSKTQYF
d_call: TRBD2
j_call: TRBJ2-5
clone_size: few
v_call: TRBV28
cdr3_length: 14

cdr3_nt: TGTGCCATCAGTGAGCTAGCGGGGACCTACGAGCAGTACTTC
cdr3_aa: CAISELAGTYEQYF
d_call: TRBD2
j_call: TRBJ2-7
clone_size: .
v_call: TRBV10-3
cdr3_length: 14

cdr3_nt: TGTGCCAGTAGTAAGAGGGCCGAATTGTTCTTT
cdr3_aa: CASSKRAELFF
d_call: .
j_call: TRBJ1-1
clone_size: .
v_call: TRBV19
cdr3_length: 11

cdr3_nt: TGTGCCAGTAGTATTGCCTCAGGGGGCGATAACTATGGCTACACCTTC
cdr3_aa: CASSIASGGDNYGYTF
d_call: TRBD1
j_call: TRBJ1-2
clone_size: few
v_call: TRBV19
cdr3_length: 16